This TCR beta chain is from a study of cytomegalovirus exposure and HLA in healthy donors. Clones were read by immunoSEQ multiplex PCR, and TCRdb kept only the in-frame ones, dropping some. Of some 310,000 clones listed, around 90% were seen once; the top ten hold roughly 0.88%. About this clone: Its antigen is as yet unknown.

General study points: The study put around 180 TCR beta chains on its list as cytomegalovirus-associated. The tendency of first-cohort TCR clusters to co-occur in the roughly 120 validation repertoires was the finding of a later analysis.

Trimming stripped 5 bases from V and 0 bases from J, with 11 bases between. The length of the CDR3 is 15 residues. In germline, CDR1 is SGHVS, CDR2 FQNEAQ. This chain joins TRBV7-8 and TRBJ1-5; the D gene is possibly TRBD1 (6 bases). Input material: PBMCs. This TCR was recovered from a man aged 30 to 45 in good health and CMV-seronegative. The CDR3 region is CASSPQGNSNQPQHF. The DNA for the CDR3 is TGTGCCAGCAGCCCGCAGGGGAATAGCAATCAGCCCCAGCATTTT.